This is a list of T cell receptor beta chains from one sample in a study of cytomegalovirus exposure and HLA in healthy donors. Clones were sequenced by immunoSEQ multiplex PCR, and TCRdb holds only the in-frame ones, with some missing. The table records approximately 150,000 clones, around 90% of them present only once. Sequenced input: PBMCs. The receptors shown here come from a woman aged 18 to 35 in good health and CMV-seropositive. CDR3s include the opening cysteine and the closing phenylalanine or tryptophan. A D gene is named only where the DNA matches it firmly. The size field is filled for only some rows; it gives once, few, many or a size class.

TRBV5-6,NA,NA,TRBJ2-7,TGTGCCAGCAGCTTGGGGGGGCACCGAGGGGATATCTACGAGCAGTACTTC,CASSLGGHRGDIYEQYF
TRBV19,NA,NA,TRBJ1-1,TGTGCCAGTAGTATTTCGGGGGTGAACACTGAAGCTTTCTTT,CASSISGVNTEAFF
TRBV2,TRBD2,NA,TRBJ2-3,TGTGCCAGCAGGGGGACTAGCGGGGCAGATACGCAGTATTTT,CASRGTSGADTQYF
TRBV29-1,NA,NA,TRBJ2-3,TGCAGCGTTGGGGGCAGGGGAATCGATACGCAGTATTTT,CSVGGRGIDTQYF
TRBV2,NA,NA,TRBJ2-7,TGTGCCAGCAGTGAAAATGAGGAGTACGAGCAGTACTTC,CASSENEEYEQYF
TRBV9,NA,NA,TRBJ2-1,TGTGCCAGCAGCGTAGGAGGTCGGGATGAGCAGTTCTTC,CASSVGGRDEQFF
TRBV29-1,NA,NA,TRBJ2-1,TGCAGCGTTTGGAGGGCCACTGAGCAGTTCTTC,CSVWRATEQFF
TRBV28,NA,NA,TRBJ2-5,TGTGCCAGCAGTTTTCGGGGGTACCAAGAGACCCAGTACTTC,CASSFRGYQETQYF
TRBV11-2,TRBD1,once,TRBJ1-2,TGTGCCAGCAGCTTAGGGCAGGGGGCGGTGGAATGGAACAGCTACACCTTC,CASSLGQGAVEWNSYTF
TRBV10-2,TRBD2,NA,TRBJ2-1,TGCGCCAGCAGTGAGCCGGGACTAGCGGGAGTAGATGAGCAGTTCTTC,CASSEPGLAGVDEQFF
TRBV29-1,TRBD1,NA,TRBJ1-2,TGCAGCGTTGGGACAGGACCTTTAATCTATGGCTACACCTTC,CSVGTGPLIYGYTF
TRBV7-9,TRBD2,NA,TRBJ2-1,TGTGCCAGCAGCTACAGGACTAGCGGGAGGAGCTCCTACAATGAGCAGTTCTTC,CASSYRTSGRSSYNEQFF
TRBV9,TRBD2,NA,TRBJ2-1,TGTGCCAGCAGCGTTGCCCCGGGAGGGCCGAACAATGAGCAGTTCTTC,CASSVAPGGPNNEQFF
TRBV10-1,NA,NA,TRBJ1-1,TGCGCCAGCAGTCTCGCGGGCTCCACTGAAGCTTTCTTT,CASSLAGSTEAFF
TRBV9,NA,NA,TRBJ1-1,TGTGCCAGCAGCGTAGTGGGAGCTCTGAACACTGAAGCTTTCTTT,CASSVVGALNTEAFF
TRBV7-3,TRBD2,NA,TRBJ2-1,TGTGCCAGCAGCTTACGTCTAGCGGGGACCAATGAGCAGTTCTTC,CASSLRLAGTNEQFF
TRBV30,TRBD2,NA,TRBJ2-1,TGTGCCTGGAGTGAAGGGACTAGCGGCGACAATGAGCAGTTCTTC,CAWSEGTSGDNEQFF
TRBV15,TRBD2,NA,TRBJ2-1,TGTGCCACCTGGAACCTAGCGGGAGATCGGTTCTTC,CATWNLAGDRFF
TRBV15,TRBD2,NA,TRBJ2-7,TGTGCCACCAGCAGCGGGACTAGCGGCTCCTACGAGCAGTACTTC,CATSSGTSGSYEQYF
TRBV29-1,TRBD1,NA,TRBJ2-4,TGCAGCGGGAGGACAGGGTATGGAAACATTCAGTACTTC,CSGRTGYGNIQYF
TRBV6-6,NA,NA,TRBJ2-3,TGTGCCAGCAGCCAGACTAGTGTCACAGATACGCAGTATTTT,CASSQTSVTDTQYF
TRBV30,TRBD1,NA,TRBJ2-7,TGTGCCTGGAGTCCCGGGACAGGGGTCGAGCAGTACTTC,CAWSPGTGVEQYF
TRBV9,TRBD1,NA,TRBJ2-3,TGTGCCAGCAGGGGGACAGGGAAATGGGGTACGCAGTATTTT,CASRGTGKWGTQYF
TRBV28,TRBD1,NA,TRBJ1-2,TGTGCCAGCAGTTTGGAGGAGGGGGCCTATGGCTACACCTTC,CASSLEEGAYGYTF
TRBV6-1,TRBD2,NA,TRBJ2-2,TGTGCCAGCAGTCTACTAGCGCAGAACACCGGGGAGCTGTTTTTT,CASSLLAQNTGELFF
TRBV6-1,TRBD1,NA,TRBJ1-2,TGTGCCAGCAGTGAAACGTGGACAGGGGGCCGTGGCTACACCTTC,CASSETWTGGRGYTF
TRBV30,TRBD1,once,TRBJ1-1,TGTGCCTGGAGTCACCTGACCGGGACAGGGGGCGCCGGGAACACTGAAGCTTTCTTT,CAWSHLTGTGGAGNTEAFF
TRBV14,NA,NA,TRBJ2-7,TGTGCCAGCAGCCAAGAGGTCGTTTGGCGGGGCAACTACGAGCAGTACTTC,CASSQEVVWRGNYEQYF
TRBV29-1,TRBD1,once,TRBJ2-3,TGCAGCGCAAGGACAGGGGGCCGCACAGATACGCAGTATTTT,CSARTGGRTDTQYF
TRBV6-5,NA,once,TRBJ2-1,TGTGCCAGCAGTCAGGCGGGGACCTCCTACAATGAGCAGTTCTTC,CASSQAGTSYNEQFF
TRBV18,NA,few,TRBJ1-5,TGTGCCAGCTCACCGGGAGGGGCGGGCAATCAGCCCCAGCATTTT,CASSPGGAGNQPQHF
TRBV10-1,TRBD1,NA,TRBJ1-1,TGCGCCAGCAGTGAAAACAGGGGCACTGAAGCTTTCTTT,CASSENRGTEAFF
TRBV11-3,NA,NA,TRBJ2-3,TGTGCCAGCAGTAGACCACAGGGTGCAGATACGCAGTATTTT,CASSRPQGADTQYF
TRBV30,NA,NA,TRBJ2-3,TGTGCCTGGAGGCCGGGGTGGGGGACAACTAGCACAGATACGCAGTATTTT,CAWRPGWGTTSTDTQYF
TRBV2,TRBD2,NA,TRBJ2-3,TGTGCCAGCAGAGGACTAGCGGGAGGGAGGGTCACAGATACGCAGTATTTT,CASRGLAGGRVTDTQYF